This T cell receptor beta chain emerged from a study of blood T cell repertoires in COVID-19. V lost 5 bases to trimming and J lost 2 bases, with 10 bases between them. This CDR3 has 14 amino acids. Germline-derived CDR1 and CDR2 are LNHDA and SQIVND (reference sequence). On this clone: Other DNA sequences in this specimen translate into the identical CDR3.

Produced via immunoSEQ multiplex PCR; TCRdb's table is partial and in-frame only. The sample consists of about 180,000 clones, roughly 90% of them appearing once. The material sequenced was peripheral blood. The chain is built from TRBV19 and TRBJ1-3; D is possibly TRBD1 (5 bases). The sequence was collected from a man between 65 and 80 years old with active or convalescent COVID-19. CDR3 residues: CASSPGGTGNTIYF. Here the CDR3 DNA reads TGTGCCAGTAGTCCCGGGGGGACTGGAAACACCATATATTTT.